Below, 22 T cell receptor beta chains from the same sample are listed, as sequenced in a study of graft-versus-host responses after intestinal transplantation. Only in-frame clones appear in the TCRdb table, and some are missing; sequencing was by immunoSEQ multiplex PCR. The sample lists approximately 75,000 clones; roughly 89% were seen once. For these receptors, no antigen is known. The sequences come from unstimulated CD8+ T cells sorted from spleen or lymph node cells, collected before transplant. These receptors were taken from a human donor who was the organ donor for an intestinal transplant.

The V gene is TRBV7-6, the J gene TRBJ2-3; 9 bases are shared with TRBD2. The germline V gene has CDR1 SGHVS and CDR2 FNYEAQ. The V gene end was trimmed by 1 base and the J gene end by 6 bases; junction bases not matched to a gene: 8. The CDR3 covers 16 residues. The CDR3 reads CASSLGAGGPSDTQYF. The CDR3 DNA reads TGTGCCAGCAGCTTAGGAGCGGGGGGACCATCGGATACGCAGTATTTT. The complete variable domain, with remaining parts taken from reference TRBV7-6 and TRBJ2-3, reads GAGVSQSPRYKVTKRGQDVALRCDPISGHVSLYWYRQALGQGPEFLTYFNYEAQQDKSGLPNDRFSAERPEGSISTLTIQRTEQRDSAMYRCASSLGAGGPSDTQYFGPGTRLTVL.

The chain is built from TRBV28 and TRBJ2-7, with TRBD2 identical over 13 bases. V shed 4 bases, J shed 3 bases, and the junction held 12 bases outside the gene matches. The germline V gene encodes CDR1 MDHEN and CDR2 SYDVKM. The CDR3 sequence is 18 residues long. The DNA for the CDR3 is TGTGCCAGCAGTTCCGCGACTAGCGGGGGGACGATCCACTACGAGCAGTACGTC. This sequence encodes CASSSATSGGTIHYEQYV.

This chain links TRBV5-1 with TRBJ2-3, with D uncertain. V lost 0 bases to trimming and J lost 0 bases, with 14 bases between them. The CDR3 is made up of 17 amino acids. Germline CDR1 is SGHRS and CDR2 is YFSETQ. In DNA form, the CDR3 reads TGCGCCAGCAGCTTGGTACCAGACAAGGCTAGCACAGATACGCAGTATTTT. Residues: CASSLVPDKASTDTQYF. Complete variable domain (other parts from reference TRBV5-1 and TRBJ2-3): KAGVTQTPRYLIKTRGQQVTLSCSPISGHRSVSWYQQTPGQGLQFLFEYFSETQRNKGNFPGRFSGRQFSNSRSEMNVSTLELGDSALYLCASSLVPDKASTDTQYFGPGTRLTVL.

The J gene is TRBJ1-4, the V gene TRBV7-6; the D is unclear. CDR3 length equals 15 residues. Trimming removed 1 base from V and 8 bases from J, with 14 bases in between. Germline CDR1 reads SGHVS; CDR2 reads FNYEAQ. In DNA, the CDR3 is TGTGCCAGCAGCTTAGACGGAGGGTTGGCGGAAAAACTGTTTTTT. This encodes CASSLDGGLAEKLFF. The variable domain in full, with the rest retrieved from reference TRBV7-6 and TRBJ1-4, is GAGVSQSPRYKVTKRGQDVALRCDPISGHVSLYWYRQALGQGPEFLTYFNYEAQQDKSGLPNDRFSAERPEGSISTLTIQRTEQRDSAMYRCASSLDGGLAEKLFFGSGTQLSVL.

The rearrangement links TRBV7-9 to TRBJ2-1; 13 bases are a match to TRBD2. This CDR3 is 17 amino acids long. Germline V gives CDR1 SEHNR, CDR2 FQNEAQ (reference sequence). The trim removed 7 bases at V and 10 bases at J, leaving 16 bases unmatched. The CDR3 DNA follows: TGTGCCAGCACCTTTTTGGGACTAGCGGGGAGTCCCGGAGAGCAGTTCTTC. Translating it yields CASTFLGLAGSPGEQFF.

The chain is built from TRBV4-1 and TRBJ2-1; the D gene is possibly TRBD2 (8 bases). V gave up 1 base and J gave up 8 bases, with 15 bases separating them. Germline V gene data show CDR1 as MGHRA and CDR2 as YSYEKL. The CDR3 totals 15 residues. The chain's CDR3 is CASSQAKRGTDEQFF. In DNA, the CDR3 is TGCGCCAGCAGCCAAGCTAAGCGGGGGACAGATGAGCAGTTCTTC.

The chain recombines TRBV7-2 with TRBJ1-2, with a possible D match to TRBD1 (5 bases). V dropped 5 bases and J dropped 2 bases, with 12 bases sitting between them. The CDR3 runs 14 residues. CDR1 is SGHTA, CDR2 FQGNSA, per germline. As DNA, the CDR3 is TGTGCCAGCAGCCCCCGGGAGGGGAACTATGGCTACACCTTC. Its protein product is CASSPREGNYGYTF.

V gene TRBV6-5 combines with J gene TRBJ1-2, with TRBD1 matching 7 bases. Germline trimming cut 2 bases from V and 2 bases from J; bases unmatched to any gene: 5. Germline CDR1 and CDR2: MNHEY and SVGAGI. The CDR3 is 15 residues long. The CDR3: CASSYEGASNYGYTF. Written as DNA, the CDR3 is TGTGCCAGCAGTTACGAGGGGGCGTCGAACTATGGCTACACCTTC.

The V and J genes are TRBV7-6 and TRBJ1-6; D is possibly TRBD1 (6 bases). Trimming pared 5 bases from V and 9 bases from J, leaving 17 bases between. Per the germline V gene, CDR1 is SGHVS and CDR2 is FNYEAQ. This CDR3 comprises 15 residues. The CDR3 spells CASSPVGTGFSPLHF. The CDR3 bases are TGTGCCAGCAGCCCAGTCGGAACAGGGTTTTCACCCCTCCACTTT.

Worth noting for this clone: Other DNA sequences from this sample encode an identical CDR3 as well. This chain links TRBV9 with TRBJ2-2; the D gene is possibly TRBD2 (5 bases). There are 14 residues in the CDR3. The germline CDR1 and CDR2 sequences are SGDLS and YYNGEE. Trimming took 1 base from V and 1 from J, leaving 5 bases between them. CDR3 DNA sequence: TGTGCCAGCAGCGTACGGGGGAACACCGGGGAGCTGTTTTTT. The encoded protein is CASSVRGNTGELFF.

The chain uses TRBV7-6 and TRBJ2-4, with a tentative D call TRBD2 (6 bases). With 4 bases removed from V and 1 base from J, the gap between germline ends came to 17 bases. CDR3 length equals 17 residues. Germline assignment: CDR1 SGHVS and CDR2 FNYEAQ. The CDR3 DNA reads as TGTGCCAGCAGCTGGTCGTCGGGGGATACGGCCAAAAACATTCAGTACTTC. Residues: CASSWSSGDTAKNIQYF.

This chain connects TRBV6-1 to TRBJ1-5; D is undetermined. V dropped 4 bases and J dropped 0 bases, with 7 bases sitting between them. Germline V CDR1 and CDR2: MNHNS, SASEGT. The CDR3 consists of 14 residues. The CDR3 here is CASSGDISNQPQHF. In DNA, the CDR3 is TGTGCCAGCAGTGGCGACATTAGCAATCAGCCCCAGCATTTT.

The table lists this clone with a count of one. This rearrangement joins TRBV6-1 to TRBJ1-1; D unclear. There are 13 residues in the CDR3. Deletions cut 3 bases from V and 6 bases from J, with 11 bases between. CDR1 and CDR2 (germline): MNHNS, SASEGT. The CDR3 spells CASSERTGPEAFF. The CDR3 nucleotides are TGTGCCAGCAGTGAGAGGACTGGCCCTGAAGCTTTCTTT.

The chain joins TRBV7-9 to TRBJ2-1; tentative D call: TRBD2 (5 bases). The V gene's germline CDR1 is SEHNR and CDR2 FQNEAQ (reference sequence). V shed 5 bases and J shed 5 bases, with 13 bases lying between them. The CDR3 is made up of 14 amino acids. The CDR3 DNA reads TGTGCCAGCAGCCTCTCTCCGGGGAACAATGAGCAGTTCTTC. Amino acid sequence: CASSLSPGNNEQFF.

V and J are TRBV7-2 and TRBJ2-5; TRBD2 agrees at 8 bases. CDR3 length: 17 amino acids. V dropped 8 bases and J dropped 4; count of bases not matched to a gene: 18. Germline V CDR1 and CDR2: SGHTA, FQGNSA. The CDR3 coding sequence is TGTGCCAGCCCACCCCCCGGGGGGGGCGCAGGACGAGAGACCCAGTACTTC. Its translation: CASPPPGGGAGRETQYF.

The chain carries TRBV5-1 and TRBJ1-1; D not certain. Looked up from germline, CDR1 is SGHRS and CDR2 is YFSETQ. V lost 0 bases and J lost 0, with 9 bases in between. The CDR3 has 15 residues. CDR3: CASSLASALNTEAFF. The CDR3 nucleotides read TGCGCCAGCAGCTTGGCCTCAGCGCTGAACACTGAAGCTTTCTTT.

The chain joins TRBV15 to TRBJ2-7; 7 bases align to TRBD1. Germline CDR1 reads LNHNV; CDR2 reads YYDKDF (reference sequence). With V trimmed by 1 base and J by 2 bases, 8 bases remained unmatched. The CDR3 loop spans 16 amino acids. For the CDR3, the DNA is TGTGCCACCAGCAGAGTACGTGCGGACAGGACCTACGAGCAGTACGTC. Protein: CATSRVRADRTYEQYV.

The J gene is TRBJ1-5, the V gene TRBV5-1; D possibly corresponds to TRBD1 (5 bases). Germline CDR1 is SGHRS and CDR2 is YFSETQ. CDR3 size: 15 residues. Trimming stripped 5 bases from V and 1 base from J, with 13 bases between. CDR3 residues: CASRGGEGSNQPQHF. In DNA form, the CDR3 reads TGCGCCAGCAGGGGGGGGGAGGGAAGCAATCAGCCCCAGCATTTT.

V and J are TRBV5-4 and TRBJ2-3; 7 positions match TRBD2. The CDR3 contains 16 residues. Germline V CDR1 and CDR2: SGHNT, YYREEE (reference sequence). V was clipped by 0 bases and J by 0 bases; unmatched bases: 4. CDR3 sequence (DNA): TGTGCCAGCAGCTTGGTGGGGGGGACTAGCACAGATACGCAGTATTTT. Protein product: CASSLVGGTSTDTQYF. Variable domain in full (rest from reference TRBV5-4 and TRBJ2-3): ETGVTQSPTHLIKTRGQQVTLRCSSQSGHNTVSWYQQALGQGPQFIFQYYREEENGRGNFPPRFSGLQFPNYSSELNVNALELDDSALYLCASSLVGGTSTDTQYFGPGTRLTVL.

The chain is built from TRBV4-3 and TRBJ1-4, with 8 nucleotides matching TRBD1. Trimming took 1 base from V and 7 from J; bases not matched to a gene: 2. The germline V gene encodes CDR1 LGHNA and CDR2 YSLEER. This CDR3 spans 14 amino acids. The CDR3 DNA follows: TGCGCCAGCAGCCAAGCAGGGGGCAGTGAAAAACTGTTTTTT. Amino acids: CASSQAGGSEKLFF.

This clone has just one count. The gene calls are TRBV15 and TRBJ2-2; unclear D gene. The CDR3 extends over 14 amino acids. Per germline, CDR1 LNHNV and CDR2 YYDKDF (reference sequence). Between the trimmed V and J ends, which lost 3 bases and 4 bases, there was a span of 9 bases. As DNA, the CDR3 is TGTGCCACCAGCAGCATAACTCGCACCGGGGAGCTGTTTTTT. Protein product: CATSSITRTGELFF.

V is TRBV28 and J is TRBJ1-5, with D possibly matching TRBD1 (6 bases). The CDR3 consists of 16 residues. Germline CDR1 reads MDHEN; CDR2 reads SYDVKM. V was shortened by 2 bases and J by 0 bases, with 11 bases between the two germline ends. The CDR3 coding sequence is TGTGCCAGCAGTTTAGGGACAACAAGTAGCAATCAGCCCCAGCATTTT. Its translation is CASSLGTTSSNQPQHF. Filled out from reference TRBV28 and TRBJ1-5, the complete variable domain reads DVKVTQSSRYLVKRTGEKVFLECVQDMDHENMFWYRQDPGLGLRLIYFSYDVKMKEKGDIPEGYSVSREKKERFSLILESASTNQTSMYLCASSLGTTSSNQPQHFGDGTRLSIL.